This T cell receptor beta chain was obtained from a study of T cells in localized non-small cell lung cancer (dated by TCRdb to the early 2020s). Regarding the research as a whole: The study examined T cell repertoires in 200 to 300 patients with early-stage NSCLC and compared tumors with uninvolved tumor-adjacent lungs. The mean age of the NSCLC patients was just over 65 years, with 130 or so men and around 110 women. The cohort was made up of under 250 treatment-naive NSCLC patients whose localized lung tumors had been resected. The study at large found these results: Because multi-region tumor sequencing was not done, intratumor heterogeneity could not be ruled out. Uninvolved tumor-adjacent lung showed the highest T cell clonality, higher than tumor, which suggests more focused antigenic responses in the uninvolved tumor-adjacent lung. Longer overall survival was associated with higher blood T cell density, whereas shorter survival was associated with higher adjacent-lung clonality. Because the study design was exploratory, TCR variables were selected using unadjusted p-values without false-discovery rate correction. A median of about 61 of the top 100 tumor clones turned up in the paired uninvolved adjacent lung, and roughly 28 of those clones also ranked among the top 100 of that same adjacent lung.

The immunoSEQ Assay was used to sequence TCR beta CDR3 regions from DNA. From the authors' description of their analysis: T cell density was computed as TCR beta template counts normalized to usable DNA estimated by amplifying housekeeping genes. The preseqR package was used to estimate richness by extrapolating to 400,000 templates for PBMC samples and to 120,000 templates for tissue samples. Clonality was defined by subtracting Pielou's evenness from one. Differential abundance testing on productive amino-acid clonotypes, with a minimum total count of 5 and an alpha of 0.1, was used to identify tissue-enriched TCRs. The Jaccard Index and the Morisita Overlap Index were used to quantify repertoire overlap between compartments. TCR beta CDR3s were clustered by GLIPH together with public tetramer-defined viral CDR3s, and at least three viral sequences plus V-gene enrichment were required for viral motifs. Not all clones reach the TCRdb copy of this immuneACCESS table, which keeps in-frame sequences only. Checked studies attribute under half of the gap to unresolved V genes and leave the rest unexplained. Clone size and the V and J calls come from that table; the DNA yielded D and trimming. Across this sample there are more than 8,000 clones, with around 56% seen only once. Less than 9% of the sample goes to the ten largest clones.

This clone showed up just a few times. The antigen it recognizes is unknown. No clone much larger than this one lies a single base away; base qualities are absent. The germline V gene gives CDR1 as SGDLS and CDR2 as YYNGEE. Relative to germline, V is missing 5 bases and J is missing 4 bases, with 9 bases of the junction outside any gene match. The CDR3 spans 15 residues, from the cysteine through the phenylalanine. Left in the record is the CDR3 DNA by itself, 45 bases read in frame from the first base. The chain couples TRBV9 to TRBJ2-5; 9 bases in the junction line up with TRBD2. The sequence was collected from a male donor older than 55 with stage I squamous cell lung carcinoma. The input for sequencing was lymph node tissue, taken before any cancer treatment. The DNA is TGTGCCAGCAGTGAAGCCGGGACTAGCCGAGAGACCCAGTACTTC. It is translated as CASSEAGTSRETQYF.